This T cell receptor (beta chain) was identified in a study of T cells in Graves' hyperthyroidism and ophthalmopathy. Overall study: Peripheral blood sampling occurred at initial diagnosis, before any treatment.

TCR beta CDR3 sequences were amplified from RNA transcripts. An initial round of RT-PCR targeting the TCR CDR3 relied on the HTBI primer set. TCRdb re-analysed the multiplex PCR reads in MiXCR, keeping a single row per CDR3 protein. The sample has hundreds of thousands of distinct CDR3 sequences, 15% to 20% seen once. Orbital computed tomography and thyroid ultrasound, together with serum TRAb and thyroxine and clinical symptoms, were used for diagnoses. Extraction of PBMCs used roughly 9.4 ml of fresh peripheral blood. This clonotype was seen ten or more times. After removal of 5 bases from V and 10 bases from J, the junction contained 7 bases not matched to a gene. The CDR3 is made up of 13 amino acids.

The TCR sequence derives from a woman in her twenties or thirties with Graves' hyperthyroidism. The sequenced sample consisted of blood. V is TRBV12-3 or TRBV12-4 and J is TRBJ1-1; TRBD1 agrees at 10 bases. This CDR3 is CASSIRQGAGAFF. The CDR3 DNA follows: TGTGCCAGCAGTATAAGACAGGGGGCTGGAGCTTTCTTT.